A single sample is the source of the 28 T cell receptor beta chains below, sequenced in a study of blood T cells in healthy people across ages. Next came a second PCR, run for roughly 6 to 11 cycles, which used a sample-barcoded 5' primer along with a J-beta primer mix. Each CDR3 protein gets one entry after TCRdb re-called the 5' RACE reads with MiXCR. The profile shows around 600,000 distinct CDR3 sequences, around 48% of them singletons. Material for sequencing was blood. Receptors originate from a man older than 75 in good health.

This clonotype was counted only a few times. This chain connects TRBV20-1 to TRBJ2-3, with 10 bases lining up with TRBD2. Losses at the gene ends were 1 base for V and 4 bases for J; bases not matched to a gene: 8. Germline values: CDR1 DFQATT, CDR2 SNEGSKA (reference sequence). CDR3 length: 16 residues. The CDR3, as DNA: TGCAGTGCTAGAGGAGCGAGCGGGGGGGCCCCAGATACGCAGTATTTT. Translating gives CSARGASGGAPDTQYF.

This clonotype was observed a few times. The CDR3 here is CAISVNPGADTQYF. The CDR3 coding sequence is TGTGCCATCAGTGTCAATCCGGGCGCAGATACGCAGTATTTT. The chain recombines TRBV10-3 with TRBJ2-3, with D unresolved. Germline assignment: CDR1 ENHRY and CDR2 SYGVKD. CDR3 size: 14 residues. Trimming left V 4 bases short and J 4 bases short, with 12 bases between.

The V call is TRBV18, the J call TRBJ1-2; 10 bases are a match to TRBD1. This CDR3 has 17 residues. Trimming took 0 bases from V and 4 from J; bases not matched to a gene: 8. The germline gives CDR1 KGHSH, CDR2 LQKENI. The CDR3 DNA sequence: TGTGCCAGCTCACCACCGAGTACTAGGACAGGGGGCTATGGCTACACCTTC. Translated: CASSPPSTRTGGYGYTF.

This chain joins TRBV6-5 and TRBJ1-5; 7 bases are a match to TRBD1. The CDR3 is 17 residues long. Germline V gene sequence: CDR1 MNHEY, CDR2 SVGAGI. With V trimmed by 5 bases and J by 0 bases, 10 bases remained unmatched. CDR3 sequence reads: CASSAGTALYSNQPQHF. Written as DNA, the CDR3 is TGTGCCAGCAGTGCCGGGACAGCCCTTTATAGCAATCAGCCCCAGCATTTT.

About this clonotype: Given a much more abundant clone one base away, this may be a read error. This sequence joins TRBV6-6 and TRBJ2-1; D assignment may be TRBD1 or TRBD2 (5 bases each). Germline CDR1 and CDR2: MNHNY and SVGAGI (reference sequence). V was cut by 6 bases and J by 12 bases, with 12 bases left in between. This CDR3 is 11 amino acids long. The CDR3 loop reads CASRRGDGQFF. In DNA, the CDR3 is TGTGCCAGCAGACGGGGCGATGGGCAGTTCTTC.

This chain connects TRBV15 to TRBJ2-3; D possibly corresponds to TRBD1 (6 bases). The CDR3 runs 17 residues. Trimming shortened V by 1 base and J by 2 bases, and 16 bases separated the two germline ends. Germline values: CDR1 LNHNV, CDR2 YYDKDF (reference sequence). The CDR3 protein is CATSRGVGGQFTDTQYF. As DNA, the CDR3 is TGTGCCACCAGCAGAGGTGTCGGTGGACAGTTCACAGATACGCAGTATTTT.

CDR3: CASSFSGQGNTEAFF. The CDR3 nucleotides are TGTGCCAGCAGTTTTAGTGGCCAGGGGAACACTGAAGCTTTCTTT. The rearrangement joins TRBV12-3 or TRBV12-4 to TRBJ1-1; maybe TRBD1 (5 bases). There are 15 residues in the CDR3. Trimming stripped 3 bases from V and 1 base from J, with 12 bases between.

V is TRBV9 and J is TRBJ2-1, with 9 nucleotides matching TRBD2. V trimming: 0 bases; J trimming: 6 bases; junction bases outside the gene matches: 7. The germline V gene has CDR1 SGDLS and CDR2 YYNGEE. The CDR3 covers 16 residues. CDR3: CASSVDGAGGFNEQFF. The DNA for the CDR3 is TGTGCCAGCAGCGTAGACGGAGCGGGGGGCTTCAATGAGCAGTTCTTC.

V usage is TRBV9 and J usage is TRBJ2-1, with D possibly TRBD1 on 6 matching bases. Germline CDR1 is SGDLS and CDR2 is YYNGEE. Trimming stripped 4 bases from V and 4 bases from J, with 15 bases between. This CDR3 is 15 amino acids long. In nucleotides, the CDR3 is TGTGCCAGCAGCTATCGGACAGAAGCTTACAATGAGCAGTTCTTC. Translating it yields CASSYRTEAYNEQFF.

This clonotype has only a few counts. This chain connects TRBV20-1 to TRBJ2-5; 13 bases fit TRBD2. This CDR3 spans 16 amino acids. Germline-derived CDR1 and CDR2 are DFQATT and SNEGSKA (reference sequence). The junction had 6 bases not matched to a gene; V was cut back by 3 bases and J by 2 bases. The CDR3 is CSASRTSGGPQETQYF. The DNA for the CDR3 is TGCAGTGCTAGCCGGACTAGCGGGGGTCCGCAAGAGACCCAGTACTTC.

This clonotype has just a few counts. The chain has TRBV20-1 and TRBJ2-7, with 8 bases aligning to TRBD2. Germline V gene data show CDR1 as DFQATT and CDR2 as SNEGSKA (reference sequence). V was clipped by 0 bases and J by 0 bases; unmatched bases: 4. The CDR3 is 15 residues long. CDR3 loop: CSARDISGGSYEQYF. For the CDR3, the DNA is TGCAGTGCTAGAGATATCAGCGGGGGCTCCTACGAGCAGTACTTC.

This chain uses TRBV27 with TRBJ2-1; TRBD1 matches 8 bases. The CDR3 is 15 amino acids. Germline-derived CDR1 and CDR2 are MNHEY and SMNVEV (reference sequence). Trimming removed 2 bases from V and 5 bases from J; junction bases left unmatched: 5. As DNA, the CDR3 is TGTGCCAGCAGTTTAGAGACAGGGGTCCACAATGAGCAGTTCTTC. This encodes CASSLETGVHNEQFF.

This clonotype was detected a few times. The J gene is TRBJ2-3, the V gene TRBV7-3; the D gene could be TRBD1 or TRBD2 (5 bases each). This CDR3 comprises 13 residues. The ends were cut back, 5 bases at V and 6 bases at J, with 12 bases in the middle. The germline V gene encodes CDR1 SGHTA and CDR2 FQGTGA. Written as DNA, the CDR3 is TGTGCCAGCAGCGTCGGGGCCGGCGATACGCAGTATTTT. Translation gives CASSVGAGDTQYF.

The V call is TRBV29-1, the J call TRBJ1-1, with a weak D call TRBD1 (6 bases). This CDR3 is built from 13 residues. CDR1 is SQVTM, CDR2 ANQGSEA, per germline. V lost 4 bases and J lost 4, with 13 bases in between. CDR3 coding DNA: TGCAGCGTTGTGGTCTTAGGGGGCACTGAAGCTTTCTTT. Amino acids: CSVVVLGGTEAFF.

The chain has TRBV10-3 and TRBJ2-5, with D perhaps matching TRBD1 or TRBD2 (7 bases each). CDR1 ENHRY and CDR2 SYGVKD come from the germline V gene. V was pared by 0 bases and J by 7 bases, with 18 bases between. The CDR3 extends over 16 amino acids. CDR3 amino acids: CAISESQAGQTGTQYF. CDR3 DNA: TGTGCCATCAGTGAGTCGCAAGCGGGACAGACGGGGACCCAGTACTTC.

There are a few counts of this clonotype. This chain joins TRBV11-3 and TRBJ2-1; 7 bases agree with TRBD1. The CDR3 consists of 15 residues. Germline V gene lookup returns CDR1 SGHNT and CDR2 YENEEA. Losses at the gene ends were 1 base for V and 5 bases for J; bases not matched to a gene: 5. The CDR3 spells CASSLVGTDNNEQFF. CDR3 DNA sequence: TGTGCCAGCAGCTTAGTTGGGACAGACAACAATGAGCAGTTCTTC.

The chain joins TRBV25-1 to TRBJ2-4, with 8 bases fitting TRBD1. Looked up from germline, CDR1 is MGHDK and CDR2 is SYGVNS. The V and J ends lost 5 bases and 1 base, in that order; junction bases with no gene match: 1. CDR3 length equals 14 residues. CDR3 loop: CASSRTGAKNIQYF. DNA for the CDR3: TGTGCCAGCAGTCGGACAGGGGCCAAAAACATTCAGTACTTC.

The J gene is TRBJ1-1, the V gene TRBV5-1; tentatively, D is TRBD1 (6 bases). The CDR3 sequence is 15 residues long. V lost 0 bases and J 0 bases, leaving 9 bases between the germline ends. Germline loops: CDR1 SGHRS, CDR2 YFSETQ. The CDR3 bases are TGCGCCAGCAGCTTGGATCGGGGGCTGAACACTGAAGCTTTCTTT. Its translation is CASSLDRGLNTEAFF.

With respect to this clonotype: One junction end does not reproduce the germline sequence, and a read error may be involved. The J gene is TRBJ2-7, the V gene TRBV5-1; TRBD2 matches 11 bases. Germline CDR1 reads SGHRS; CDR2 reads YFSETQ. The CDR3 has 13 residues. CDR3 in DNA: TGTGCCAGCAGCTTAGCGGGGGGGAGCGAGCAGTACTTC. Translation gives CASSLAGGSEQYF.

V gene TRBV7-2 combines with J gene TRBJ1-6, with D perhaps matching TRBD1 (6 bases). Trimming cost V 4 bases and J 9 bases, with 16 bases left between them. Germline CDR1 SGHTA, CDR2 FQGNSA. The CDR3 covers 15 residues. As DNA, the CDR3 is TGTGCCAGCAGCTCGGCTCCCAGGGGAAGTTCACCCCTCCACTTT. Translated, it gives CASSSAPRGSSPLHF. The entire variable domain, with the rest obtained from reference TRBV7-2 and TRBJ1-6, is as follows: GAGVSQSPSNKVTEKGKDVELRCDPISGHTALYWYRQSLGQGLEFLIYFQGNSAPDKSGLPSDRFSAERTGGSVSTLTIQRTQQEDSAVYLCASSSAPRGSSPLHFGNGTRLTVT.

V gene TRBV6-6 combines with J gene TRBJ2-5; D is undetermined. The CDR3 runs 13 residues. The germline V gene has CDR1 MNHNY and CDR2 SVGAGI (reference sequence). Trimming stripped 5 bases from V and 2 bases from J, with 9 bases between. The CDR3 nucleotides read TGTGCCAGCAGTGACGTCGGACAAGAGACCCAGTACTTC. Its protein product is CASSDVGQETQYF.

The chain carries TRBV6-2 or TRBV6-3 and TRBJ2-4; D ambiguous. Germline loops: CDR1 MNHEY, CDR2 SVGEGT. V was trimmed by 2 bases and J by 8 bases, leaving 7 bases between them. The CDR3 length is 12 residues. The CDR3 loop is CASSYPADIQYF. Here the CDR3 DNA reads TGTGCCAGCAGTTACCCAGCCGACATTCAGTACTTC.

This sequence joins TRBV10-3 and TRBJ2-1, with D unresolved. Trimming left V 3 bases short and J 8 bases short, with 8 bases between. The CDR3 covers 12 residues. Germline CDR1 reads ENHRY; CDR2 reads SYGVKD. The CDR3 coding sequence is TGTGCCATCAGTGAAGGGTACGATGAGCAGTTCTTC. It yields the protein CAISEGYDEQFF.

This clonotype was found a few times. V is TRBV20-1 and J is TRBJ2-4, with D perhaps TRBD1 (7 bases). CDR3 length: 18 amino acids. Trimming shortened V by 0 bases and J by 0 bases, and 18 bases separated the two germline ends. Germline-derived CDR1 and CDR2 are DFQATT and SNEGSKA (reference sequence). CDR3 bases: TGCAGTGCTAGAGACTCAGGGGGAGGACCCTTAGCCAAAAACATTCAGTACTTC. It yields the protein CSARDSGGGPLAKNIQYF.

This clonotype was counted between two and nine times. The J gene is TRBJ1-1, the V gene TRBV20-1, with D possibly being TRBD1 (6 bases). Trimming shortened V by 3 bases and J by 2 bases, and 19 bases separated the two germline ends. This CDR3 comprises 16 residues. Germline CDR1 DFQATT, CDR2 SNEGSKA (reference sequence). The CDR3 here is CSASSRGHTQNTEAFF. DNA for the CDR3: TGCAGTGCTAGCAGCAGGGGACATACCCAAAACACTGAAGCTTTCTTT.

This clonotype was detected ten times or more. The chain joins TRBV6-5 to TRBJ2-1; 13 bases agree with TRBD2. Germline CDR1 is MNHEY and CDR2 is SVGAGI. This CDR3 comprises 16 residues. The J segment lost 8 bases and the V segment lost 2 bases, leaving 6 bases of the junction unmatched. The CDR3 region has the DNA TGTGCCAGCAGTTACGTGGGACTAGCGGGAAGGGATGAGCAGTTCTTC. Translated, it gives CASSYVGLAGRDEQFF.

V is TRBV4-3 and J is TRBJ2-1; TRBD1 might be the D (9 bases). Germline CDR1 and CDR2: LGHNA and YSLEER. V lost 4 bases and J lost 1, with 23 bases in between. This CDR3 has 19 residues. CDR3 protein: CASSPRGQGAGGSYNEQFF. The CDR3 DNA reads as TGCGCCAGCAGCCCAAGGGGACAGGGTGCGGGAGGTTCCTACAATGAGCAGTTCTTC.

This clonotype was observed a handful of times. The J gene is TRBJ2-1, the V gene TRBV18; possibly TRBD1 for D (5 bases). The CDR3 runs 15 residues. Germline assignment: CDR1 KGHSH and CDR2 LQKENI. Trimming removed 6 bases at V and 4 bases at J, with 16 bases between. The CDR3 reads CASSPPDRTYNEQFF. The CDR3 region has the DNA TGTGCCAGCTCGCCGCCTGACAGAACTTACAATGAGCAGTTCTTC.